This TCR beta chain was retrieved from a study of blood T cells in healthy people across ages. General observations from the study: Compared with aged donors, long-lived donors showed fewer expanded clones, suggesting selection. Observed TCR beta diversity per million T cells went down as age went up. This fall followed a roughly linear course with age.

For the second PCR, which ran for 7 to 11 cycles, a sample-barcoded 5' primer and a J-beta primer mix were used. TCRdb recomputed calls from the 5' RACE reads with MiXCR, one row per CDR3 protein. Of some 1 million distinct CDR3 sequences listed, under 55% are singletons. Comment on this clonotype: Its antigen is currently unknown.

The germline CDR1 and CDR2 sequences are SGHRS and YFSETQ. V trimming: 0 bases; J trimming: 2 bases; junction bases outside the gene matches: 5. The CDR3 runs 15 residues. The receptor comes from a woman aged 55-69 years in good health. The rearrangement uses TRBV5-1 and TRBJ2-7; 7 bases map to TRBD2. Specimen: blood. The CDR3 is CASSLAYGGAYEQYF. The CDR3 nucleotides read TGCGCCAGCAGCTTGGCCTATGGGGGGGCCTACGAGCAGTACTTC.